The 21 T cell receptor beta chains below come from one sample, sequenced in a study of cytomegalovirus exposure and HLA in healthy donors. In the PCR, 60 Vbeta and 13 Jbeta primers were used. The data were produced by immunoSEQ multiplex PCR, yet TCRdb's version contains in-frame clones alone and is incomplete. This table holds roughly 110,000 clones, roughly 82% found once. The sequencing sample was made of PBMCs. These TCRs come from a man aged 25-45 years in good health and CMV-seropositive.

The chain carries TRBV12-5 and TRBJ2-3, with unresolved D. This CDR3 is built from 14 residues. Deletions cut 7 bases from V and 1 base from J, with 12 bases between. Germline CDR1 and CDR2: LGHNT and FRNRAP. The CDR3 DNA sequence: TGTGCTAGTGTAACGACTCGGGGCACAGATACGCAGTATTTT. This translates into CASVTTRGTDTQYF.

The CDR3 region is CASSLTAYEQYF. For the CDR3, the DNA is TGTGCCAGCAGCCTAACAGCCTACGAGCAGTACTTC. The chain links TRBV14 to TRBJ2-7; unclear D gene. Trimming removed 4 bases from V and 2 bases from J, with 6 bases in between. The CDR3 is 12 residues long. Per germline, CDR1 SGHDN and CDR2 FVKESK.

In this sample, this clone turned up once. The rearrangement links TRBV5-4 to TRBJ2-5; maybe TRBD2 (5 bases). This CDR3 has 13 amino acids. The V gene's germline CDR1 is SGHNT and CDR2 YYREEE (reference sequence). V lost 0 bases to trimming and J lost 7 bases, with 10 bases between them. The CDR3 DNA reads TGTGCCAGCAGCTTGGCCTACGGAGGGACCCAGTACTTC. Amino acids: CASSLAYGGTQYF.

The chain joins TRBV19 to TRBJ2-1; D gene unclear. Germline CDR1 is LNHDA and CDR2 is SQIVND (reference sequence). V was trimmed by 5 bases and J by 10 bases, leaving 12 bases between them. This CDR3 region has 12 residues. DNA for the CDR3: TGTGCCAGTAGTCTATCTGCCAGGGAGCAGTTCTTC. Amino acids: CASSLSAREQFF.

V usage is TRBV10-3 and J usage is TRBJ1-3; D ambiguous. V lost 8 bases, J lost 0 bases, and 14 bases lay in between. The CDR3 totals 15 residues. Per germline, CDR1 ENHRY and CDR2 SYGVKD. CDR3 region: CAIGSGLSSGNTIYF. The CDR3 bases are TGTGCCATCGGGTCCGGACTGAGCTCTGGAAACACCATATATTTT.

CDR3 bases: TGTGCCCTGCGCTCGTTCACTAATGAAAAACTGTTTTTT. Amino acid sequence: CALRSFTNEKLFF. This sequence joins TRBV2 and TRBJ1-4; no clear D. Germline V gives CDR1 SNHLY, CDR2 FYNNEI. The V and J ends lost 11 bases and 2 bases respectively, with 12 bases between them. The CDR3 has 13 residues.

This chain joins TRBV29-1 and TRBJ1-1; possible D gene TRBD1, 5 bases. Germline lookup yields CDR1 SQVTM and CDR2 ANQGSEA. V was trimmed by 4 bases and J by 0 bases, leaving 15 bases between them. CDR3 size: 15 residues. This chain's CDR3 is CSVGFDSAMNTEAFF. The CDR3 DNA reads TGCAGCGTTGGTTTCGACAGTGCCATGAACACTGAAGCTTTCTTT.

The chain employs TRBV27 and TRBJ2-2, with 12 bases matching TRBD2. The CDR3 sequence is 17 residues long. Losses at the gene ends were 3 bases for V and 5 bases for J; bases not matched to a gene: 7. CDR1 and CDR2 (germline): MNHEY, SMNVEV (reference sequence). The CDR3 sequence: CASSFLAGGLGTGELFF. In DNA form, the CDR3 reads TGTGCCAGCAGTTTTCTAGCGGGGGGGCTTGGGACCGGGGAGCTGTTTTTT.

This clone has only a few counts. Here the CDR3 DNA reads TGTGCCTGGAGTGGTTTGGGGAGTACCGAGCAGTACTTC. Translating it yields CAWSGLGSTEQYF. J is TRBJ2-7 and V is TRBV30, with D tentatively TRBD2 (5 bases). Germline values: CDR1 GTSNPN, CDR2 SVGIG (reference sequence). V lost 1 base, J lost 6 bases, and 13 bases lay in between. The CDR3 is made up of 13 amino acids.

The V gene is TRBV21-1, the J gene TRBJ1-5; TRBD1, the table's D call, was not compared with the DNA. TRBV21-1 is listed as a pseudogene. The CDR3 is 15 residues long. The DNA of the CDR3 is TGTGCCAGCAGCCGACGAACAGGGGGCTTCCAGCCCCAGCATTTT. Translation gives CASSRRTGGFQPQHF.

This clone was seen a single time. The rearrangement links TRBV6-6 to TRBJ2-5, with D perhaps matching TRBD1 (7 bases). The CDR3 runs to 16 residues. V shed 6 bases and J shed 0 bases, with 17 bases lying between them. Germline V lookup: CDR1 MNHNY, CDR2 SVGAGI (reference sequence). CDR3 residues: CASSYGSRGDQETQYF. The CDR3 nucleotides read TGTGCCAGCAGCTATGGCTCCAGGGGGGACCAAGAGACCCAGTACTTC.

The V call is TRBV2, the J call TRBJ1-2; 7 bases fit TRBD1. Germline V lookup: CDR1 SNHLY, CDR2 FYNNEI. The CDR3 loop spans 13 amino acids. Trimming at V came to 6 bases and at J to 8 bases, leaving 9 bases not matched to a gene. CDR3 amino acids: CASRDDRERGYTF. The CDR3 DNA reads as TGTGCCAGCAGGGACGACAGGGAACGGGGCTACACCTTC.

The V gene is TRBV6-5, the J gene TRBJ1-1; 7 bases match TRBD1. Germline CDR1 is MNHEY and CDR2 is SVGAGI. This CDR3 is 12 amino acids long. V gave up 6 bases and J gave up 4 bases; unmatched junction bases: 2. The CDR3: CASSRTGTEAFF. The CDR3 region has the DNA TGTGCCAGCAGCCGGACAGGCACTGAAGCTTTCTTT.

The V call is TRBV9, the J call TRBJ1-6; tentatively, D is TRBD1 (6 bases). The CDR3 contains 12 residues. Germline V lookup: CDR1 SGDLS, CDR2 YYNGEE. Trimming shortened V by 4 bases and J by 14 bases, and 13 bases separated the two germline ends. CDR3 in DNA: TGTGCCAGCAGCTCGGGGGGCACAGCCCTCCACTTT. Translating gives CASSSGGTALHF.

This clone was seen more than once but under ten times. This chain links TRBV7-3 with TRBJ2-6; D perhaps matches TRBD1 (6 bases). The CDR3 loop spans 16 amino acids. V gave up 5 bases and J gave up 2 bases, with 13 bases separating them. Germline V lookup: CDR1 SGHTA, CDR2 FQGTGA. CDR3 loop: CASSPQQGTGANVLTF. The CDR3 region has the DNA TGTGCCAGCAGCCCGCAACAGGGTACTGGGGCCAACGTCCTGACTTTC. Full variable domain (rest looked up from reference TRBV7-3 and TRBJ2-6): GAGVSQTPSNKVTEKGKYVELRCDPISGHTALYWYRQSLGQGPEFLIYFQGTGAADDSGLPNDRFFAVRPEGSVSTLKIQRTERGDSAVYLCASSPQQGTGANVLTFGAGSRLTVL.

This clone was seen only a few times. The chain joins TRBV29-1 to TRBJ1-2; the D is unclear. V was cut by 3 bases and J by 5 bases, with 13 bases left in between. CDR3 length equals 13 residues. CDR1 and CDR2 (germline): SQVTM, ANQGSEA. The CDR3 nucleotides read TGCAGCGTTGAGGGTCCGCGGATGTATGGCTACACCTTC. Translated: CSVEGPRMYGYTF. The full variable domain, its missing parts supplied by reference TRBV29-1 and TRBJ1-2, is SAVISQKPSRDICQRGTSLTIQCQVDSQVTMMFWYRQQPGQSLTLIATANQGSEATYESGFVIDKFPISRPNLTFSTLTVSNMSPEDSSIYLCSVEGPRMYGYTFGSGTRLTVV.

The CDR3 nucleotides read TGTGCCAGCAGCCAAGACCGGACAGGACCCTACAATGAGCAGTTCTTC. Translating it yields CASSQDRTGPYNEQFF. The rearrangement joins TRBV4-2 to TRBJ2-1; 7 positions agree with TRBD1. J lost 2 bases, V lost 0 bases, and 4 bases had no gene match. The length of the CDR3 is 16 residues. Germline V gene lookup returns CDR1 LGHNA and CDR2 YNFKEQ.

This chain joins TRBV5-1 and TRBJ2-5; TRBD1 agrees at 9 bases. Near its end, the DNA agrees better with TRBJ2-7, so the J call may be wrong. The CDR3 spans 16 residues. From germline, CDR1 is SGHRS and CDR2 YFSETQ. CDR3 sequence reads: CASSLGGQGLIDEQYF. CDR3 nucleotide sequence: TGCGCCAGCAGCTTGGGGGGACAGGGTCTCATCGACGAGCAGTACTTC.

The chain has TRBV5-6 and TRBJ2-6; 11 bases map to TRBD1. V lost 5 bases and J lost 5; bases outside the gene matches: 9. Looked up from germline, CDR1 is SGHDT and CDR2 is YYEEEE. This CDR3 has 17 amino acids. DNA of the CDR3: TGTGCCAGCAGGGGGACAGGGGGAGGAAGAAGGGCCAACGTCCTGACTTTC. Translating it yields CASRGTGGGRRANVLTF.

The chain is built from TRBV6-5 and TRBJ2-7; D not certain. V was trimmed by 0 bases and J by 3 bases, leaving 12 bases between them. This CDR3 has 15 amino acids. Germline V gene sequence: CDR1 MNHEY, CDR2 SVGAGI. The CDR3 sequence: CASSYSVNGDYEQYF. In nucleotides, the CDR3 is TGTGCCAGCAGTTACTCGGTTAATGGAGACTACGAGCAGTACTTC.

The chain combines TRBV6-1 with TRBJ1-1; D remains unclear. Per the germline V gene, CDR1 is MNHNS and CDR2 is SASEGT. V was trimmed by 0 bases and J by 11 bases, leaving 7 bases between them. The CDR3 contains 11 residues. The chain's CDR3 is CASSEARVAFF. Written as DNA, the CDR3 is TGTGCCAGCAGTGAAGCTCGAGTGGCTTTCTTT.